Shown below are 19 T cell receptor beta chains from a single sample sequenced in a study of blood T cell repertoires in COVID-19. The method was immunoSEQ multiplex PCR; TCRdb's version includes in-frame clones alone and lacks a portion of them. Of about 220,000 clones listed, 82% were seen once; the top ten hold approximately 3.1%. Sequencing used PBMCs or T cells enriched from blood (not recorded which). These receptors were obtained from a woman aged 55-70 years who had recovered from COVID-19.

The gene calls are TRBV25-1 and TRBJ2-6; 9 nucleotides match TRBD1. The CDR3 extends over 15 amino acids. J was trimmed by 2 bases and V by 6 bases; bases with no gene match: 2. Germline V gene sequence: CDR1 MGHDK, CDR2 SYGVNS. The DNA of the CDR3 is TGTGCCAGCAGCCGGGACAGGGCTGGGGCCAACGTCCTGACTTTC. This codes for CASSRDRAGANVLTF.

This clone appeared a few times. The chain links TRBV3-1 (or the pseudogene TRBV3-2) to TRBJ2-1; 15 bases line up with TRBD2. Looked up from germline, CDR1 is LGHDT and CDR2 is YNNKEL (reference sequence). The ends lost 4 bases at V and 7 bases at J; junction bases unmatched: 8. This CDR3 is 17 amino acids long. The CDR3 sequence is CASSPTGTSGGRNEQFF. DNA of the CDR3: TGTGCCAGCAGCCCGACAGGGACTAGCGGGGGGAGAAATGAGCAGTTCTTC.

The chain recombines TRBV24-1 with TRBJ2-1; possibly TRBD1 for D (6 bases). With 4 bases removed from V and 8 bases from J, the gap between germline ends came to 14 bases. The CDR3 length is 14 residues. CDR1 and CDR2 (germline): KGHDR, SFDVKD. CDR3 bases: TGTGCCACCAGTGAACGTGGACAGCCTTATGAGCAGTTCTTC. Amino acids: CATSERGQPYEQFF.

The rearrangement links TRBV14 to TRBJ1-2, with a weak D call TRBD1 (6 bases). Germline V gene sequence: CDR1 SGHDN, CDR2 FVKESK. CDR3 length equals 19 residues. Deletions cut 1 base from V and 5 bases from J, with 26 bases between. The CDR3 reads CASSQAPSRRQDEGYGYTF. The DNA for the CDR3 is TGTGCCAGCAGCCAAGCCCCCTCCCGTCGACAGGACGAGGGATATGGCTACACCTTC.

The chain is built from TRBV13 and TRBJ1-1; 9 nucleotides agree with TRBD1. The CDR3 contains 15 residues. The germline V gene has CDR1 PRHDT and CDR2 FYEKMQ (reference sequence). V was pared by 0 bases and J by 4 bases, with 3 bases of the junction left unmatched. The CDR3 DNA sequence: TGTGCCAGCAGCTTAGGACAGGGGGCCCTCACTGAAGCTTTCTTT. It specifies CASSLGQGALTEAFF. The full variable domain, rest sourced from reference TRBV13 and TRBJ1-1, is AAGVIQSPRHLIKEKRETATLKCYPIPRHDTVYWYQQGPGQDPQFLISFYEKMQSDKGSIPDRFSAQQFSDYHSELNMSSLELGDSALYFCASSLGQGALTEAFFGQGTRLTVV.

This clone was detected only a few times. The chain couples TRBV4-1 to TRBJ2-2, with 10 bases matching TRBD1. Germline CDR1 MGHRA, CDR2 YSYEKL. The V and J ends lost 0 bases and 5 bases, in that order; junction bases with no gene match: 9. The CDR3 runs 18 residues. The CDR3 sequence is CASSQDVLGQGRTGELFF. CDR3 coding DNA: TGCGCCAGCAGCCAAGATGTTCTGGGACAGGGGAGGACCGGGGAGCTGTTTTTT.

The V gene is TRBV14, the J gene TRBJ2-3; possible D gene TRBD2, 6 bases. CDR3 size: 13 residues. Germline CDR1 and CDR2: SGHDN and FVKESK. Trimming shortened V by 1 base and J by 5 bases, and 7 bases separated the two germline ends. This CDR3 is CASSQGGGDTQYF. The CDR3 DNA follows: TGTGCCAGCAGCCAAGGGGGAGGAGATACGCAGTATTTT.

The V gene is TRBV7-8, the J gene TRBJ2-7, with a tentative D call TRBD2 (5 bases). The CDR3 runs 12 residues. Germline values: CDR1 SGHVS, CDR2 FQNEAQ. Trimming stripped 2 bases from V and 4 bases from J, with 6 bases between. CDR3 loop: CASSLTSYEQYF. The CDR3, as DNA: TGTGCCAGCAGCTTAACTAGTTACGAGCAGTACTTC.

V gene TRBV3-1 (or the pseudogene TRBV3-2) combines with J gene TRBJ2-7; 7 nucleotides line up with TRBD2. Germline assignment: CDR1 LGHDT and CDR2 YNNKEL (reference sequence). The CDR3 sequence is 15 residues long. J lost 6 bases, V lost 1 base, and 9 bases had no gene match. CDR3 amino acids: CASSQAGLLMGEQYF. The CDR3 DNA reads TGTGCCAGCAGCCAAGCGGGACTACTTATGGGCGAGCAGTACTTC.

The rearrangement links TRBV5-1 to TRBJ2-2; 7 bases match TRBD1. The CDR3 runs to 14 residues. Trimming took 7 bases from V and 2 from J; bases not matched to a gene: 5. Per the germline V gene, CDR1 is SGHRS and CDR2 is YFSETQ. Here the CDR3 DNA reads TGCGCCAGCGGATGGGACAGCAACACCGGGGAGCTGTTTTTT. It is translated as CASGWDSNTGELFF.

The gene calls are TRBV10-1 and TRBJ2-7; TRBD2 matches 8 bases. V lost 3 bases, J lost 4 bases, and 8 bases stayed unmatched. The length of the CDR3 is 15 residues. In germline, CDR1 is WNHNN, CDR2 SYGVQD (reference sequence). This CDR3 is CASSEGSGIIYEQYF. The CDR3 nucleotides read TGCGCCAGCAGTGAAGGTAGCGGGATTATTTACGAGCAGTACTTC.

Turning to this clone: Different DNA sequences within this sample yield the same CDR3. The chain employs TRBV6-5 and TRBJ1-3; a weak D match, TRBD1 (6 bases). This CDR3 region has 13 residues. V lost 6 bases and J 4 bases, leaving 10 bases between the germline ends. Germline CDR1 MNHEY, CDR2 SVGAGI. The CDR3 loop reads CASRTGSGNTIYF. For the CDR3, the DNA is TGTGCCAGCAGAACAGGGTCGGGAAACACCATATATTTT.

Turning to this clone: Additional DNA sequences in this sample encode the identical CDR3. As DNA, the CDR3 is TGTGCCAGCTCACCCCGGGGGAATGAAAAACTGTTTTTT. It encodes CASSPRGNEKLFF. J is TRBJ1-4 and V is TRBV18, with D possibly being TRBD1 (5 bases). The CDR3 consists of 13 residues. Germline lookup yields CDR1 KGHSH and CDR2 LQKENI. V lost 3 bases, J lost 5 bases, and 7 bases lay in between. The full variable domain, its missing parts supplied by reference TRBV18 and TRBJ1-4, is NAGVMQNPRHLVRRRGQEARLRCSPMKGHSHVYWYRQLPEEGLKFMVYLQKENIIDESGMPKERFSAEFPKEGPSILRIQQVVRGDSAAYFCASSPRGNEKLFFGSGTQLSVL.

This clone was seen just once. The chain links TRBV7-8 to TRBJ1-4, with 9 bases fitting TRBD1. Trimming at V came to 4 bases and at J to 7 bases, leaving 4 bases not matched to a gene. The length of the CDR3 is 14 residues. Looked up from germline, CDR1 is SGHVS and CDR2 is FQNEAQ. The CDR3 sequence: CASSSRDRAEKLFF. The CDR3, as DNA: TGTGCCAGCAGCTCCCGGGACAGGGCTGAAAAACTGTTTTTT.

The chain couples TRBV14 to TRBJ1-3; tentative D call: TRBD1 (6 bases). The CDR3 contains 16 residues. Germline CDR1 is SGHDN and CDR2 is FVKESK. Trimming cost V 4 bases and J 1 base, with 14 bases left between them. The CDR3 region is CASSRGPGASGNTIYF. The DNA of the CDR3 is TGTGCCAGCAGCCGGGGGCCGGGCGCATCTGGAAACACCATATATTTT.

V is TRBV7-9 and J is TRBJ2-1; 8 nucleotides agree with TRBD2. Germline V gene lookup returns CDR1 SEHNR and CDR2 FQNEAQ (reference sequence). This CDR3 has 13 residues. V was pared by 5 bases and J by 4 bases, with 1 base of the junction left unmatched. The CDR3 here is CASSTSGYNEQFF. Written as DNA, the CDR3 is TGTGCCAGCAGCACTAGCGGTTACAATGAGCAGTTCTTC. Filled out from reference TRBV7-9 and TRBJ2-1, the complete variable domain reads DTGVSQNPRHKITKRGQNVTFRCDPISEHNRLYWYRQTLGQGPEFLTYFQNEAQLEKSRLLSDRFSAERPKGSFSTLEIQRTEQGDSAMYLCASSTSGYNEQFFGPGTRLTVL.

V gene TRBV27 combines with J gene TRBJ1-2; TRBD1 matches 9 bases. J lost 3 bases, V lost 7 bases, and 9 bases had no gene match. Germline values: CDR1 MNHEY, CDR2 SMNVEV (reference sequence). CDR3 length: 15 amino acids. This chain's CDR3 is CASKQTGGGYYGYTF. DNA for the CDR3: TGTGCCAGCAAACAAACAGGGGGCGGGTACTATGGCTACACCTTC.

The J gene is TRBJ1-1, the V gene TRBV18; D is possibly TRBD1 (6 bases). V shed 3 bases and J shed 6 bases, with 11 bases lying between them. The V gene's germline CDR1 is KGHSH and CDR2 LQKENI. The CDR3 is 13 amino acids. The CDR3 loop is CASSPQGLAEAFF. In DNA, the CDR3 is TGTGCCAGCTCACCTCAGGGGCTGGCTGAAGCTTTCTTT.

V is TRBV6-5 and J is TRBJ2-7; no reliable D call. V lost 6 bases, J lost 7 bases, and 16 bases lay in between. The CDR3 runs to 13 residues. The germline CDR1 and CDR2 sequences are MNHEY and SVGAGI. The CDR3 region is CASSQDFVKEQYF. For the CDR3, the DNA is TGTGCCAGCAGCCAGGATTTTGTTAAAGAGCAGTACTTC.